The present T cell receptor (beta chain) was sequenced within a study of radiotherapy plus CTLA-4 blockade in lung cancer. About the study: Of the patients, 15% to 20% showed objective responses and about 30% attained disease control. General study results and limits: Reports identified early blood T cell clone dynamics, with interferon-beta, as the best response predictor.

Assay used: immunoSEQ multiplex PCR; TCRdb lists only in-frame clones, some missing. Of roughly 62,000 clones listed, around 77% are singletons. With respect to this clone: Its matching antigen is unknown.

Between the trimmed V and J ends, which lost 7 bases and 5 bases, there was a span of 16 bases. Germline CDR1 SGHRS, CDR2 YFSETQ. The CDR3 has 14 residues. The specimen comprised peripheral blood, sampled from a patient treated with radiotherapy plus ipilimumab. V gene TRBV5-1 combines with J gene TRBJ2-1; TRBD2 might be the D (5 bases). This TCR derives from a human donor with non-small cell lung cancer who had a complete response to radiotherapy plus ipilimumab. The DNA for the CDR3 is TGCGCCAGCTTTAGGGAGCTTGGCCACAATGAGCAGTTCTTC. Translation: CASFRELGHNEQFF.